This T cell receptor beta chain came from a study of blood T cell repertoires in COVID-19. Categorization into cohorts depended on clinical history that participants reported. The V end lost 3 bases, the J end lost 5 bases, and 11 bases lay between the germline ends. The germline CDR1 and CDR2 sequences are SGHKS and YYEKEE (reference sequence). The CDR3 length is 13 residues. Sequencing was performed with immunoSEQ multiplex PCR; in TCRdb, only in-frame clones are kept and a portion is missing. The profile shows some 430,000 clones, 90% of them singletons. This chain connects TRBV5-5 to TRBJ2-5; tentative D call: TRBD2 (5 bases). Sample: PBMCs or T cells enriched from blood (not recorded which). This clonotype was sampled from a man aged 18 to 30 who had recovered from COVID-19. The CDR3 loop is CASSYRGSETQYF. The CDR3 DNA reads TGTGCCAGCAGCTACCGGGGTAGTGAGACCCAGTACTTC.